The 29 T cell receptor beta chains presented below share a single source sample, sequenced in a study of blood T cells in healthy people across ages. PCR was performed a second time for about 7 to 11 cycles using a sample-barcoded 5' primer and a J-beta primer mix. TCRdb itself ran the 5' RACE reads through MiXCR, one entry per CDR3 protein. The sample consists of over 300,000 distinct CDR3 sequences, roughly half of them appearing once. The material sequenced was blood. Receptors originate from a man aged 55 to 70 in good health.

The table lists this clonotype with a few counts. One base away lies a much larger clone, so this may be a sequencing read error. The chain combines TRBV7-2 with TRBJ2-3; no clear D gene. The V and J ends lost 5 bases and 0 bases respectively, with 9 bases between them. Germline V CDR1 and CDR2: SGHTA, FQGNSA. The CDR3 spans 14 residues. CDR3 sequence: CASSVEASTDTQYF. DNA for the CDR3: TGTGCCAGCAGCGTAGAGGCTAGCACAGATACGCAGTATTTT. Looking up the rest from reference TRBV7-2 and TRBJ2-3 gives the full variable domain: GAGVSQSPSNKVTEKGKDVELRCDPISGHTALYWYRQSLGQGLEFLIYFQGNSAPDKSGLPSDRFSAERTGGSVSTLTIQRTQQEDSAVYLCASSVEASTDTQYFGPGTRLTVL.

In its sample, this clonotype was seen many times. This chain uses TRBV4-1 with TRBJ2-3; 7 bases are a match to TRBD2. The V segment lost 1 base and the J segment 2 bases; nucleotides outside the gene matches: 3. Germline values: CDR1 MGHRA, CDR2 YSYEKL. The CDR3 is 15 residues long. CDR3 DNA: TGCGCCAGCAGCCAAGGGGACTACTTCACAGATACGCAGTATTTT. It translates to CASSQGDYFTDTQYF.

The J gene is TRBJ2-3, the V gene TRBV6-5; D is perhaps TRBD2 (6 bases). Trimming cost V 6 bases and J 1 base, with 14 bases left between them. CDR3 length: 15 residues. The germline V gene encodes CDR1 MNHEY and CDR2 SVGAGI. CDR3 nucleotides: TGTGCCAGCAGCAAGGAGGGAGGACGCACAGATACGCAGTATTTT. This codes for CASSKEGGRTDTQYF.

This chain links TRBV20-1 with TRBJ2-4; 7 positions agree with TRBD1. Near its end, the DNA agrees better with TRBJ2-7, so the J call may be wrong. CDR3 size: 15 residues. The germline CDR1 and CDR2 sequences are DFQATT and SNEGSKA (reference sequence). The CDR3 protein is CSARDPLGAGGEQYF. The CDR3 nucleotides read TGCAGTGCTAGAGATCCGTTGGGGGCAGGGGGCGAGCAGTACTTC.

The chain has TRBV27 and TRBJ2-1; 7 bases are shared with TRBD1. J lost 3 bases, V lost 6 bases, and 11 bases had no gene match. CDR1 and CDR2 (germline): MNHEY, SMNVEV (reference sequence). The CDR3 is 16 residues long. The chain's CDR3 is CASSLIRGQYYNEQFF. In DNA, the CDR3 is TGTGCCAGCAGCTTAATAAGGGGACAGTACTACAATGAGCAGTTCTTC.

The CDR3 sequence is CASSPRTSGVHEQFF. The CDR3 DNA is TGTGCCAGCTCACCCCGGACTAGCGGGGTACATGAGCAGTTCTTC. V and J are TRBV18 and TRBJ2-1; 12 bases agree with TRBD2. V lost 3 bases and J lost 8; bases outside the gene matches: 5. In germline, CDR1 is KGHSH, CDR2 LQKENI. This CDR3 comprises 15 residues. Drawing the rest from reference TRBV18 and TRBJ2-1, the complete variable domain is NAGVMQNPRHLVRRRGQEARLRCSPMKGHSHVYWYRQLPEEGLKFMVYLQKENIIDESGMPKERFSAEFPKEGPSILRIQQVVRGDSAAYFCASSPRTSGVHEQFFGPGTRLTVL.

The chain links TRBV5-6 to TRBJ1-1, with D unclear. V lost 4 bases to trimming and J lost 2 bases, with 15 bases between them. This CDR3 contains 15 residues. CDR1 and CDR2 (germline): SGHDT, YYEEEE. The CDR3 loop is CASSPNPVANTEAFF. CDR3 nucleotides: TGTGCCAGCAGCCCGAACCCGGTGGCTAACACTGAAGCTTTCTTT.

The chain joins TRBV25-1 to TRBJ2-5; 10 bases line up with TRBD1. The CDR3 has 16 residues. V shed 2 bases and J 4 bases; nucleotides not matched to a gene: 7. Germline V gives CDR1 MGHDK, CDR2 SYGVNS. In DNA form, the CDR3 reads TGTGCCAGCAGTGAAGCCGGGACAGGGGACAGAGAGACCCAGTACTTC. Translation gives CASSEAGTGDRETQYF.

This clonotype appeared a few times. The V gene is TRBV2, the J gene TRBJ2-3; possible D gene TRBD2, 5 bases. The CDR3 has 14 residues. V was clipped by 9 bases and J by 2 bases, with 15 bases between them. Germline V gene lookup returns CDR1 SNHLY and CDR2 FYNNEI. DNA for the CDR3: TGTGCCAGTGGACTCTCCGGGGTCACAGATACGCAGTATTTT. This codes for CASGLSGVTDTQYF.

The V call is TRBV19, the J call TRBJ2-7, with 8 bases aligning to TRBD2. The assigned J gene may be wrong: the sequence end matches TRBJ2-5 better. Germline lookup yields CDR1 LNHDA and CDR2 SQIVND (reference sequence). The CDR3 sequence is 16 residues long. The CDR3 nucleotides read TGTGCCAGTAGCCCACTAGCGGACCCGGACTTGAAGACCCAGTACTTC. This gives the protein CASSPLADPDLKTQYF.

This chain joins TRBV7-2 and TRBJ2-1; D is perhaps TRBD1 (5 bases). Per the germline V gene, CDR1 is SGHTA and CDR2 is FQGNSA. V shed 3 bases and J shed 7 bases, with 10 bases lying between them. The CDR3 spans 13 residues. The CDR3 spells CASSLQKGNEQFF. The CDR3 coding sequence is TGTGCCAGCAGCTTGCAAAAGGGGAATGAGCAGTTCTTC.

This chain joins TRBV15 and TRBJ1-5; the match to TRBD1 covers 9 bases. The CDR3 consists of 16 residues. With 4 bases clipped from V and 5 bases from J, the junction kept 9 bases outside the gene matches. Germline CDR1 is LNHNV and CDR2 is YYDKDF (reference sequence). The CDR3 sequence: CATSTTGTGWHQPQHF. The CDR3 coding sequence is TGTGCCACCAGCACCACCGGGACAGGGTGGCATCAGCCCCAGCATTTT.

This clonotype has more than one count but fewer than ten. For the CDR3, the DNA is TGTGCCACCGGAGGGCCCTACGAGCAGTACTTC. Translating gives CATGGPYEQYF. The rearrangement links TRBV10-3 to TRBJ2-7, with D maybe TRBD2 (6 bases). Germline V lookup: CDR1 ENHRY, CDR2 SYGVKD. The CDR3 runs 11 residues. Trimming left V 10 bases short and J 2 bases short, with 9 bases between.

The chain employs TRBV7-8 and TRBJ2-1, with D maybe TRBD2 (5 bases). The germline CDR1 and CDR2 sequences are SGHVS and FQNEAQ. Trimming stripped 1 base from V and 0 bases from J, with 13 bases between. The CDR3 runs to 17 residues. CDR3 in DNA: TGTGCCAGCAGCTTAGGCGGGCTAGCCCTCTCCTACAATGAGCAGTTCTTC. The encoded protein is CASSLGGLALSYNEQFF.

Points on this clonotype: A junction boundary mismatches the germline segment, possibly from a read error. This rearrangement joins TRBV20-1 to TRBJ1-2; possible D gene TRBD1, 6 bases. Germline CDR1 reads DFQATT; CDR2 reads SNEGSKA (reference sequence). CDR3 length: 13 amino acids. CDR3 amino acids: CSARSGGGYGYTF. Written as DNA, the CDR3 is TGTAGTGCTAGATCCGGAGGGGGCTATGGCTACACCTTC.

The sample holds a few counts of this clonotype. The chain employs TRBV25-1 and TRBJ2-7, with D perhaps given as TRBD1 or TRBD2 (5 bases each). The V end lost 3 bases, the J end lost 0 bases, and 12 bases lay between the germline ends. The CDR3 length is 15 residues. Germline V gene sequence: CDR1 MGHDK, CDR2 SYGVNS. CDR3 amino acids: CASSEWGTSSYEQYF. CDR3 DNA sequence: TGTGCCAGCAGTGAGTGGGGGACGAGCTCCTACGAGCAGTACTTC.

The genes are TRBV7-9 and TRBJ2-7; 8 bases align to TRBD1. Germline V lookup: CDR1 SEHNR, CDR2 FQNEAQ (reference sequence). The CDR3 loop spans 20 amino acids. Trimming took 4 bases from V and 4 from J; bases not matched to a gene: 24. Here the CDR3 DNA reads TGTGCCAGCAGCTCAACTTTAAGGGCCGGGAACCGGGACAGGTTTTACGAGCAGTACTTC. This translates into CASSSTLRAGNRDRFYEQYF.

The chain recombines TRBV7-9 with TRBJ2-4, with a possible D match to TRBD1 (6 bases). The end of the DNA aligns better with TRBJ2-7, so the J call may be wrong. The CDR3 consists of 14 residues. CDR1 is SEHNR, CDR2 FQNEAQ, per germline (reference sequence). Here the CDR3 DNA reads TGTGCCAGCAGCGAAGACAGGATGGGCTACGAGCAGTACTTC. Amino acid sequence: CASSEDRMGYEQYF.

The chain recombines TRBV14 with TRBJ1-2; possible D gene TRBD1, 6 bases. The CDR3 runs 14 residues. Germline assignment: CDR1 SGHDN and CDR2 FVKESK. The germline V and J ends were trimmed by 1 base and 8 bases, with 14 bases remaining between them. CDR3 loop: CASSQGGHAVGYTF. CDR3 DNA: TGTGCCAGCAGCCAAGGGGGGCACGCCGTCGGCTACACCTTC. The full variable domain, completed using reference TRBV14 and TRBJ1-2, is EAGVTQFPSHSVIEKGQTVTLRCDPISGHDNLYWYRRVMGKEIKFLLHFVKESKQDESGMPNNRFLAERTGGTYSTLKVQPAELEDSGVYFCASSQGGHAVGYTFGSGTRLTVV.

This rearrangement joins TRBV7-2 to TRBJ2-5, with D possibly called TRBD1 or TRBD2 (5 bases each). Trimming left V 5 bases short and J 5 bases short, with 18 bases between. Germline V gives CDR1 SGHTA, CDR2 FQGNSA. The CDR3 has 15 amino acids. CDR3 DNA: TGTGCCAGCAGCGACCGGGGCCGGGGCGCGGAGACCCAGTACTTC. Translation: CASSDRGRGAETQYF.

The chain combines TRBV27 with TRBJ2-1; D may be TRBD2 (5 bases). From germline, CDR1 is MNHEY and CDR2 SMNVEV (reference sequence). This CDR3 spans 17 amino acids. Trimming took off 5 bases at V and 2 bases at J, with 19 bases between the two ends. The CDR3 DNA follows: TGTGCCAGCAGTATAAGACCCAACCTCGGGGCCTACAATGAGCAGTTCTTC. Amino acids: CASSIRPNLGAYNEQFF.

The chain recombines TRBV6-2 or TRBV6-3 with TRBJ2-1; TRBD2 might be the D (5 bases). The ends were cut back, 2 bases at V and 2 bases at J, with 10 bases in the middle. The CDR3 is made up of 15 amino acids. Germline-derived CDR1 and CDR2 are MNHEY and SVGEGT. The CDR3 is CASSYPRTPYNEQFF. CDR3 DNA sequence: TGTGCCAGCAGTTACCCTCGGACTCCCTACAATGAGCAGTTCTTC.

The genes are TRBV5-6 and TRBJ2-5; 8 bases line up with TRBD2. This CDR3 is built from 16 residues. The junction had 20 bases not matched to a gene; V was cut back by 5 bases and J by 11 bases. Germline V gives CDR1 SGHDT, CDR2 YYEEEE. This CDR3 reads CASSRSGGAGYNEQYF. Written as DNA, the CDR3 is TGTGCCAGCAGTCGATCCGGGGGGGCAGGCTACAATGAGCAGTACTTC.

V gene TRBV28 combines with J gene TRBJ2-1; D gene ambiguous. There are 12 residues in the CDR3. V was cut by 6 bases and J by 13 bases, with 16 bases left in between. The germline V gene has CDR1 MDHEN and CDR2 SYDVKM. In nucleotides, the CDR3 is TGTGCCAGCAGCCCCCCAGAGGAGACCCAGTTCTTC. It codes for CASSPPEETQFF.

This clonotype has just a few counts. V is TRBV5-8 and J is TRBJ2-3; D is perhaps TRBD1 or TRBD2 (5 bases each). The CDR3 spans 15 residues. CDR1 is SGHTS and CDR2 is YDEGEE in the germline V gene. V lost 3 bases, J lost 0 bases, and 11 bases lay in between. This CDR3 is CASSSGRTSTDTQYF. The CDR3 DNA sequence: TGTGCCAGCAGCTCGGGACGGACTAGCACAGATACGCAGTATTTT.

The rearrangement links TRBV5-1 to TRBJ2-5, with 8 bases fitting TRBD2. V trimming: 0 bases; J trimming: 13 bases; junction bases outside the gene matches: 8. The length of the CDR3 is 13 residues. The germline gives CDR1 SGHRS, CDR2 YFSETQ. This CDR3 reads CASSLVLADDWYF. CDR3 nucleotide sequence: TGCGCCAGCAGCTTGGTACTAGCGGACGACTGGTACTTC.

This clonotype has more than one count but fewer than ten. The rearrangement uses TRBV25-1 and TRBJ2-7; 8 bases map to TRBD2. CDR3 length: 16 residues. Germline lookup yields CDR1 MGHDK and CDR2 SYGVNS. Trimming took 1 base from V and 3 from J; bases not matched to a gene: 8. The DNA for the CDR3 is TGTGCCAGCAGTGAATGGGGGTGGCTAGCGGGCTACGAGCAGTACTTC. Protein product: CASSEWGWLAGYEQYF.

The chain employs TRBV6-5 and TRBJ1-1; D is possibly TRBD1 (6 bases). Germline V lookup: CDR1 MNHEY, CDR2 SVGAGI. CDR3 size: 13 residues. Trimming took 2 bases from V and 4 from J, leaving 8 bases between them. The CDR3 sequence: CASSYTGSTEAFF. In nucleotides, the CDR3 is TGTGCCAGCAGTTACACAGGGAGCACTGAAGCTTTCTTT.

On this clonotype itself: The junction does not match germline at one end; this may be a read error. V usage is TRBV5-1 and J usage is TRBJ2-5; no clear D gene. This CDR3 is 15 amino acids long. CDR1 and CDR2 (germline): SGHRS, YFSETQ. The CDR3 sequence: CANSLDHRRQETQYF. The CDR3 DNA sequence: TGCGCCAACAGCTTGGACCATCGCCGCCAAGAGACCCAGTACTTC.